These 32 T cell receptor beta chains were all obtained from the same sample, sequenced in a study of CD8+CD57+ T cells in acquired aplastic anemia. CDR3 and TCR beta VDJ profiling relied on genomic DNA as the template. Each CDR3 protein gets one entry after TCRdb re-called the reads with MiXCR. The table records approximately 59,000 distinct CDR3 sequences, approximately 50% of them present only once. Those patients picked for sequencing had displayed CD8+CD57+ cell expansion on flow cytometry. The sample consisted of sorted CD4+, CD8+, or CD8+CD57+ T cells (not recorded which) from PBMCs. The receptors come from a human donor with aplastic anemia.

The gene calls are TRBV9 and TRBJ2-3, with D unresolved. Looked up from germline, CDR1 is SGDLS and CDR2 is YYNGEE. Trimming removed 3 bases from V and 2 bases from J, with 7 bases in between. The CDR3 loop spans 13 amino acids. DNA for the CDR3: TGTGCCAGCAGCGCAGTAAACACAGATACGCAGTATTTT. Translation: CASSAVNTDTQYF.

This clonotype appeared once. The V gene is TRBV10-2, the J gene TRBJ2-1; no clear D gene. The CDR3 extends over 14 amino acids. Trimming removed 0 bases at V and 4 bases at J, with 7 bases between. The germline gives CDR1 WSHSY, CDR2 SAAADI. CDR3 sequence: CASSESRGYNEQFF. For the CDR3, the DNA is TGCGCCAGCAGTGAGTCGAGAGGATACAATGAGCAGTTCTTC.

This clonotype showed up many times. The V call is TRBV6-1, the J call TRBJ2-6; D is ambiguous. The V gene's germline CDR1 is MNHNS and CDR2 SASEGT. This CDR3 region has 15 residues. The V gene lost 6 bases and the J gene lost 1 base, with 10 bases spanning the gap. DNA of the CDR3: TGTGCCAGCAGCCACGCGGTATCTGGGGCCAACGTCCTGACTTTC. Residues: CASSHAVSGANVLTF.

The genes are TRBV2 and TRBJ1-2; a weak D match, TRBD1 (5 bases). Germline CDR1 and CDR2: SNHLY and FYNNEI. Trimming shortened V by 1 base and J by 3 bases, and 12 bases separated the two germline ends. This CDR3 has 15 amino acids. Written as DNA, the CDR3 is TGTGCCAGCAGTGAAGGGGTCCAGGGTGACTATGGCTACACCTTC. Protein: CASSEGVQGDYGYTF.

This chain uses TRBV29-1 with TRBJ1-4; a weak D match, TRBD1 (5 bases). V was clipped by 3 bases and J by 7 bases, with 12 bases between them. CDR1 is SQVTM, CDR2 ANQGSEA, per germline. The CDR3 is made up of 13 amino acids. The CDR3 reads CSVDAGGGEKLFF. The CDR3 DNA reads TGCAGCGTTGATGCGGGGGGAGGTGAAAAACTGTTTTTT.

This clonotype has at least ten counts. The CDR3: CASSANFEYNAGELFF. The DNA of the CDR3 is TGTGCCAGCAGCGCCAATTTCGAATATAATGCCGGGGAGCTGTTTTTT. The chain joins TRBV7-9 to TRBJ2-2; unclear D gene. CDR1 and CDR2 from the germline V gene are SEHNR and FQNEAQ (reference sequence). V gave up 5 bases and J gave up 6 bases, with 19 bases separating them. The CDR3 is 16 residues long.

This clonotype was detected a few times. The chain uses TRBV15 and TRBJ2-1; 9 positions match TRBD1. This CDR3 is 15 amino acids long. V was clipped by 4 bases and J by 5 bases; unmatched bases: 6. Germline lookup yields CDR1 LNHNV and CDR2 YYDKDF (reference sequence). CDR3 amino acids: CATSTFGTGNNEQFF. CDR3 nucleotides: TGTGCCACCAGCACGTTCGGGACAGGGAACAATGAGCAGTTCTTC.

CDR3 nucleotide sequence: TGCAGTGCCACAGGACAGGGTTATAATTCACCCCTCCACTTT. Residues: CSATGQGYNSPLHF. The J gene is TRBJ1-6, the V gene TRBV20-1, with 8 bases identical to TRBD1. The germline CDR1 and CDR2 sequences are DFQATT and SNEGSKA (reference sequence). This CDR3 contains 14 residues. V was pared by 6 bases and J by 4 bases, with 5 bases of the junction left unmatched.

This clonotype was detected many times. V usage is TRBV12-3 or TRBV12-4 and J usage is TRBJ1-2; D gene unclear. The CDR3 length is 12 residues. Trimming took off 5 bases at V and 6 bases at J, with 10 bases between the two ends. The CDR3, as DNA: TGTGCCAGCAGTCCTGACGGTGATGGCTACACCTTC. Translating it yields CASSPDGDGYTF.

The V gene is TRBV10-3, the J gene TRBJ2-5; D is possibly TRBD2 (7 bases). V dropped 3 bases and J dropped 5 bases, with 16 bases sitting between them. Germline V gene data show CDR1 as ENHRY and CDR2 as SYGVKD. The CDR3 consists of 15 residues. The CDR3 spells CAISERRAGAETQYF. DNA for the CDR3: TGTGCCATCAGTGAACGAAGGGCGGGGGCGGAGACCCAGTACTTC.

V gene TRBV7-2 combines with J gene TRBJ1-5, with no clear D. Trimming cost V 2 bases and J 3 bases, with 5 bases left between them. This CDR3 has 13 amino acids. Looked up from germline, CDR1 is SGHTA and CDR2 is FQGNSA. The CDR3 nucleotides read TGTGCCAGCAGCTTAAGGGCCAATCAGCCCCAGCATTTT. It specifies CASSLRANQPQHF.

The V call is TRBV19, the J call TRBJ1-3, with TRBD1 matching 9 bases. V shed 1 base, J shed 2 bases, and the junction held 0 bases outside the gene matches. Germline CDR1 is LNHDA and CDR2 is SQIVND (reference sequence). The CDR3 sequence is 15 residues long. DNA of the CDR3: TGTGCCAGTAGTATAGGACAGGGGGCTGGAAACACCATATATTTT. This codes for CASSIGQGAGNTIYF.

The chain has TRBV19 and TRBJ1-6; D is ambiguous. V lost 0 bases to trimming and J lost 6 bases, with 3 bases between them. The CDR3 consists of 13 residues. Germline lookup yields CDR1 LNHDA and CDR2 SQIVND (reference sequence). In nucleotides, the CDR3 is TGTGCCAGTAGTATAGATGGTAATTCACCCCTCCACTTT. As protein: CASSIDGNSPLHF.

For the CDR3, the DNA is TGTGCCAGTTTTAATGGAAACACCATATATTTT. This gives the protein CASFNGNTIYF. The chain combines TRBV19 with TRBJ1-3; the D is unclear. Germline V gives CDR1 LNHDA, CDR2 SQIVND (reference sequence). V lost 8 bases, J lost 3 bases, and 5 bases lay in between. The CDR3 covers 11 residues.

The chain uses TRBV10-3 and TRBJ2-5, with D tentatively TRBD2 (5 bases). The V end lost 6 bases, the J end lost 5 bases, and 13 bases lay between the germline ends. The CDR3 contains 13 residues. CDR1 ENHRY and CDR2 SYGVKD come from the germline V gene. This CDR3 is CAISARERETQYF. CDR3 DNA sequence: TGTGCCATCAGCGCGAGGGAGCGGGAGACCCAGTACTTC.

This clonotype was seen many times. This sequence joins TRBV4-1 and TRBJ1-6; D is ambiguous. The germline V gene encodes CDR1 MGHRA and CDR2 YSYEKL. This CDR3 is 15 amino acids long. Between the trimmed V and J ends, which lost 5 bases and 5 bases, there was a span of 13 bases. CDR3 DNA sequence: TGCGCCAGCAGCACCTACGAGTTCGATAATTCACCCCTCCACTTT. This sequence encodes CASSTYEFDNSPLHF.

This clonotype was detected a few times. The CDR3 loop reads CSVGSPEREQYF. For the CDR3, the DNA is TGCAGCGTGGGGAGCCCCGAGCGAGAGCAGTACTTC. The genes are TRBV29-1 and TRBJ2-7; D is perhaps TRBD2 (5 bases). Germline values: CDR1 SQVTM, CDR2 ANQGSEA. The CDR3 is 12 amino acids. V was clipped by 6 bases and J by 7 bases, with 16 bases between them.

This clonotype came up many times. The chain links TRBV11-2 to TRBJ2-1; D unclear. Germline V gene lookup returns CDR1 SGHAT and CDR2 FQNNGV. The length of the CDR3 is 14 residues. Trimming removed 0 bases at V and 5 bases at J, with 8 bases between. The CDR3 region is CASSLESADNEQFF. For the CDR3, the DNA is TGTGCCAGCAGCTTAGAAAGTGCGGACAATGAGCAGTTCTTC.

A word on this clonotype: This sequence may be a read error, since a much larger clone differs from it by one base. The chain has TRBV4-1 and TRBJ2-2, with 8 bases identical to TRBD2. The CDR3 has 18 residues. CDR1 and CDR2 (germline): MGHRA, YSYEKL. The CDR3 DNA reads TGCGCCAGCAGCCACCCGACCAGCGGGGGTCAGAACGCCGGGGAGCTGTTTTTT. Amino acids: CASSHPTSGGQNAGELFF.

The genes are TRBV15 and TRBJ2-5, with D unresolved. The V gene's germline CDR1 is LNHNV and CDR2 YYDKDF (reference sequence). V was clipped by 0 bases and J by 2 bases, with 10 bases between them. The CDR3 sequence is 15 residues long. The CDR3 region has the DNA TGTGCCACCAGCAGAGATCGGTTGGGACAAGAGACCCAGTACTTC. Translation gives CATSRDRLGQETQYF.

This chain connects TRBV15 to TRBJ2-3; 8 nucleotides match TRBD2. V shed 5 bases and J 6 bases; nucleotides not matched to a gene: 4. Germline CDR1 and CDR2: LNHNV and YYDKDF (reference sequence). This CDR3 has 13 residues. The CDR3 spells CATSSGGVDTQYF. CDR3 coding DNA: TGTGCCACCAGCTCGGGGGGGGTGGATACGCAGTATTTT.

This clonotype was seen at least ten times. This chain links TRBV7-9 with TRBJ1-4; a weak D match, TRBD1 (5 bases). The V and J ends lost 5 bases and 8 bases respectively, with 15 bases between them. Looked up from germline, CDR1 is SEHNR and CDR2 is FQNEAQ (reference sequence). CDR3 size: 14 residues. As DNA, the CDR3 is TGTGCCAGCAGCCCTGCAGGGAGTGACGAAAAACTGTTTTTT. It specifies CASSPAGSDEKLFF.

V and J are TRBV15 and TRBJ2-1; 9 nucleotides align to TRBD1. Germline V CDR1 and CDR2: LNHNV, YYDKDF (reference sequence). The CDR3 has 17 amino acids. V lost 1 base, J lost 5 bases, and 9 bases stayed unmatched. CDR3 nucleotides: TGTGCCACCAGCAGAGTTGCGAGGACAGGGGTGGACAATGAGCAGTTCTTC. Translated: CATSRVARTGVDNEQFF.

The V call is TRBV25-1, the J call TRBJ2-7, with 7 bases fitting TRBD1. Trimming at V came to 7 bases and at J to 3 bases, leaving 6 bases not matched to a gene. There are 13 residues in the CDR3. The germline V gene has CDR1 MGHDK and CDR2 SYGVNS. The CDR3 region has the DNA TGTGCCAGCATCGTGGCAGGGGGCTACGAGCAGTACTTC. As protein: CASIVAGGYEQYF.

This clonotype was seen many times. The chain uses TRBV6-1 and TRBJ1-2; D is possibly TRBD1 (5 bases). Trimming shortened V by 10 bases and J by 7 bases, and 22 bases separated the two germline ends. The germline CDR1 and CDR2 sequences are MNHNS and SASEGT. This CDR3 region has 14 residues. CDR3 region: CATAAGALGGGYTF. CDR3 bases: TGTGCCACCGCTGCCGGGGCCCTTGGTGGTGGCTACACCTTC.

This clonotype was seen once. This sequence joins TRBV6-1 and TRBJ1-5; D not resolved. Trimming took 2 bases from V and 6 from J, leaving 14 bases between them. This CDR3 region has 15 residues. Germline assignment: CDR1 MNHNS and CDR2 SASEGT. For the CDR3, the DNA is TGTGCCAGCAGTGAATCGATGGGGTCAACTCAGCCCCAGCATTTT. It yields the protein CASSESMGSTQPQHF.

This rearrangement joins TRBV10-1 to TRBJ2-3; D might be TRBD1 (5 bases). The germline V and J ends were trimmed by 9 bases and 4 bases, with 17 bases remaining between them. The germline V gene has CDR1 WNHNN and CDR2 SYGVQD (reference sequence). The CDR3 totals 14 residues. CDR3 DNA sequence: TGCGCCAGTCCTACAGGTTCGGCGGCAGATACGCAGTATTTT. Encoded protein: CASPTGSAADTQYF.

This clonotype appeared a few times. This chain joins TRBV24-1 and TRBJ1-1; D gene uncertain. Germline CDR1 KGHDR, CDR2 SFDVKD. The germline V and J ends were trimmed by 9 bases and 6 bases, with 13 bases remaining between them. This CDR3 spans 12 amino acids. The CDR3 nucleotides are TGTGCCACCGAGGAGCCGGGTGCTGAAGCTTTCTTT. Its translation is CATEEPGAEAFF.

This clonotype was found many times. A read error may account for a junction end that differs from germline. The V call is TRBV7-7, the J call TRBJ2-1; D might be TRBD2 (6 bases). Per the germline V gene, CDR1 is SSHAT and CDR2 is FNYEAQ (reference sequence). The CDR3 is 16 residues long. The CDR3 loop reads CASSLAASAGYNEQFF. The CDR3 nucleotides are TGTGCTAGCAGCTTAGCGGCTAGCGCCGGGTACAATGAGCAGTTCTTC.

By its share, this clonotype is medium-sized (0.01 to 0.1%). The chain employs TRBV15 and TRBJ1-6, with a weak D call TRBD1 (6 bases). V was cut by 0 bases and J by 10 bases, with 10 bases left in between. The CDR3 totals 14 residues. Per the germline V gene, CDR1 is LNHNV and CDR2 is YYDKDF (reference sequence). The CDR3 sequence: CATSRERQGSPLHF. For the CDR3, the DNA is TGTGCCACCAGCAGAGAACGGCAGGGGTCACCCCTCCACTTT.

The chain couples TRBV29-1 to TRBJ1-1; D not resolved. CDR1 and CDR2 (germline): SQVTM, ANQGSEA. The CDR3 loop spans 13 amino acids. V lost 2 bases and J 1 base, leaving 8 bases between the germline ends. CDR3 sequence: CSVERVRNTEAFF. In nucleotides, the CDR3 is TGCAGCGTTGAACGGGTCAGGAACACTGAAGCTTTCTTT.

The CDR3 DNA reads TGCAGCGTTATAGCTAACTATGGCTACACCTTC. Protein: CSVIANYGYTF. The genes are TRBV29-1 and TRBJ1-2; D gene ambiguous. This CDR3 region has 11 residues. The germline CDR1 and CDR2 sequences are SQVTM and ANQGSEA. V lost 5 bases, J lost 0 bases, and 4 bases lay in between.